This entry is about one TCR beta chain. Its specificity is not known. The sample belongs to a study of OX40 agonist ivuxolimab in advanced cancers. Turning to the study itself: Head and neck, renal cell, melanoma or hepatocellular carcinoma were the cancers that dose-escalation patients had. Partial responses occurred in Three dose-escalation patients, one with hepatocellular carcinoma and two with cutaneous melanoma. Findings and limits, study-wide: It was not determined which antigens were specifically recognized by the peripheral T cells that had undergone clonal expansion.

Germline V gene lookup returns CDR1 MDHEN and CDR2 SYDVKM. V was pared by 4 bases and J by 0 bases, with 9 bases of the junction left unmatched. The CDR3 totals 17 residues. Assay: immunoSEQ multiplex PCR; the TCRdb copy retains only in-frame clones and omits some. The sample shows roughly 22,000 clones, about 90% of them seen only once. This sequence joins TRBV28 and TRBJ2-7; 10 bases are shared with TRBD2. Sequences were derived from CD4+ or CD8+ T cells sorted from blood, sampled in a trial of the OX40 agonist ivuxolimab. This clonotype originated in an adult with an advanced solid tumor such as melanoma, head and neck, liver or kidney cancer. In DNA, the CDR3 is TGTGCCAGCAGTTACCCCTCACTAGCGGGAAGCTCCTACGAGCAGTACTTC. As protein: CASSYPSLAGSSYEQYF.